Shown below are 21 T cell receptor beta chains from a single sample sequenced in a study of PD-1 and CTLA-4 blockade in melanoma. Profiling relied on immunoSEQ multiplex PCR, and the TCRdb table lists in-frame clones only, not all of them. The sample yields 28,000 or so clones, more than 85% seen once. The source material was CD8+ T cells from peripheral blood, sampled from a patient given anti-PD-1 treatment. These receptors were taken from a human donor with melanoma.

J is TRBJ2-1 and V is TRBV2; maybe TRBD1 (5 bases). V shed 3 bases and J shed 8 bases, with 14 bases lying between them. The CDR3 covers 14 residues. The V gene's germline CDR1 is SNHLY and CDR2 FYNNEI. The CDR3 here is CASSDRTQGDEQFF. CDR3 bases: TGTGCCAGCAGTGACCGGACCCAGGGCGATGAGCAGTTCTTC.

The chain uses TRBV16 and TRBJ2-2; TRBD1 is a possible D gene (6 bases). This CDR3 is 15 amino acids long. V lost 6 bases and J lost 0, with 11 bases in between. The germline gives CDR1 KGHSY, CDR2 FQNENV. The chain's CDR3 is CASRPGAANTGELFF. CDR3 nucleotides: TGTGCCAGCAGACCAGGGGCGGCGAACACCGGGGAGCTGTTTTTT.

The chain is built from TRBV7-3 and TRBJ2-1, with D perhaps matching TRBD1 (5 bases). The CDR3 has 11 amino acids. Germline CDR1 SGHTA, CDR2 FQGTGA. V lost 7 bases to trimming and J lost 9 bases, with 10 bases between them. DNA of the CDR3: TGTGCCAGCACCCAGGGCGGTGAGCAGTTCTTC. Translation: CASTQGGEQFF.

The chain has TRBV14 and TRBJ2-7; D might be TRBD2 (5 bases). The CDR3 sequence is 13 residues long. In germline, CDR1 is SGHDN, CDR2 FVKESK. V was trimmed by 0 bases and J by 5 bases, leaving 8 bases between them. The CDR3 sequence is CASSQDPTNEQYF. The DNA for the CDR3 is TGTGCCAGCAGCCAAGATCCGACTAACGAGCAGTACTTC. The whole variable domain, remainder taken from reference TRBV14 and TRBJ2-7, is EAGVTQFPSHSVIEKGQTVTLRCDPISGHDNLYWYRRVMGKEIKFLLHFVKESKQDESGMPNNRFLAERTGGTYSTLKVQPAELEDSGVYFCASSQDPTNEQYFGPGTRLTVT.

V gene TRBV28 combines with J gene TRBJ1-2; D is undetermined. The germline V gene encodes CDR1 MDHEN and CDR2 SYDVKM. The CDR3 runs to 12 residues. V gave up 6 bases and J gave up 4 bases, with 9 bases separating them. CDR3 in amino acids: CASRTGSYGYTF. The DNA for the CDR3 is TGTGCCAGCAGGACGGGGAGCTATGGCTACACCTTC.

The V gene is TRBV30, the J gene TRBJ1-6; D perhaps matches TRBD1 (6 bases). The V gene's germline CDR1 is GTSNPN and CDR2 SVGIG (reference sequence). CDR3 length: 15 amino acids. Trimming cost V 1 base and J 5 bases, with 12 bases left between them. CDR3 in amino acids: CAWSELDSHNSPLHF. CDR3 DNA sequence: TGTGCCTGGAGTGAATTGGACAGCCATAATTCACCCCTCCACTTT. Together with reference TRBV30 and TRBJ1-6, the CDR3 gives the full variable domain: SQTIHQWPATLVQPVGSPLSLECTVEGTSNPNLYWYRQAAGRGLQLLFYSVGIGQISSEVPQNLSASRPQDRQFILSSKKLLLSDSGFYLCAWSELDSHNSPLHFGNGTRLTVT.

The chain uses TRBV29-1 and TRBJ2-3, with D hard to call. The CDR3 consists of 11 residues. Trimming cost V 0 bases and J 6 bases, with 4 bases left between them. Germline CDR1 is SQVTM and CDR2 is ANQGSEA. CDR3 amino acids: CSVEDLDTQYF. The DNA for the CDR3 is TGCAGCGTTGAAGATCTGGATACGCAGTATTTT.

J is TRBJ1-5 and V is TRBV12-3 or TRBV12-4; TRBD1 matches 7 bases. Trimming took 9 bases from V and 4 from J; bases not matched to a gene: 6. The CDR3 contains 13 residues. CDR3 nucleotide sequence: TGTGCCAGTACCAGGGGGGGTAATCAGCCCCAGCATTTT. Its translation is CASTRGGNQPQHF.

The chain combines TRBV29-1 with TRBJ2-7, with 8 bases fitting TRBD2. There are 15 residues in the CDR3. Germline V CDR1 and CDR2: SQVTM, ANQGSEA. The junction had 10 bases not matched to a gene; V was cut back by 0 bases and J by 6 bases. The CDR3 loop is CSVEDPAGVTLEQYF. The CDR3 DNA is TGCAGCGTTGAAGATCCAGCGGGAGTGACTCTCGAGCAGTACTTC.

The chain combines TRBV6-6 with TRBJ2-7; a weak D match, TRBD2 (6 bases). Germline V gives CDR1 MNHNY, CDR2 SVGAGI (reference sequence). CDR3 length equals 13 residues. V was trimmed by 2 bases and J by 9 bases, leaving 14 bases between them. In nucleotides, the CDR3 is TGTGCCAGCAGTTACGGAGGGACTGGTTTGCAGTACTTC. Translating it yields CASSYGGTGLQYF.

The V gene is TRBV7-2, the J gene TRBJ2-7, with D possibly called TRBD1 or TRBD2 (5 bases each). The CDR3 covers 14 residues. The germline V and J ends were trimmed by 1 base and 2 bases, with 9 bases remaining between them. Germline V gene lookup returns CDR1 SGHTA and CDR2 FQGNSA. The DNA for the CDR3 is TGTGCCAGCAGCTTAGGGGGGATGGCCTACGAGCAGTACTTC. As protein: CASSLGGMAYEQYF.

This clone has a single count. The gene calls are TRBV11-2 and TRBJ1-1; D unclear. Germline CDR1 and CDR2: SGHAT and FQNNGV. V lost 3 bases and J lost 2, with 16 bases in between. The CDR3 has 16 amino acids. CDR3 region: CASSFWTEIRNTEAFF. The DNA for the CDR3 is TGTGCCAGCAGCTTTTGGACGGAAATTCGTAACACTGAAGCTTTCTTT. Full variable domain (remainder filled in from reference TRBV11-2 and TRBJ1-1): EAGVAQSPRYKIIEKRQSVAFWCNPISGHATLYWYQQILGQGPKLLIQFQNNGVVDDSQLPKDRFSAERLKGVDSTLKIQPAKLEDSAVYLCASSFWTEIRNTEAFFGQGTRLTVV.

This chain connects TRBV29-1 to TRBJ2-3; 7 bases fit TRBD2. Germline V CDR1 and CDR2: SQVTM, ANQGSEA. V shed 6 bases and J 1 base; nucleotides not matched to a gene: 7. The CDR3 is 14 amino acids. In DNA, the CDR3 is TGCAGCGTAAACGCGGGAGTAGGCACAGATACGCAGTATTTT. This codes for CSVNAGVGTDTQYF.

This clone was detected only once. The chain recombines TRBV30 with TRBJ2-2, with D possibly matching TRBD1 (6 bases). The germline V gene has CDR1 GTSNPN and CDR2 SVGIG (reference sequence). This CDR3 comprises 11 residues. Trimming removed 5 bases from V and 6 bases from J, with 7 bases in between. CDR3 sequence: CAWWGPGELFF. Here the CDR3 DNA reads TGTGCCTGGTGGGGGCCCGGGGAGCTGTTTTTT. Complete variable domain (other parts from reference TRBV30 and TRBJ2-2): SQTIHQWPATLVQPVGSPLSLECTVEGTSNPNLYWYRQAAGRGLQLLFYSVGIGQISSEVPQNLSASRPQDRQFILSSKKLLLSDSGFYLCAWWGPGELFFGEGSRLTVL.

This rearrangement joins TRBV28 to TRBJ1-5; D gene uncertain. V was trimmed by 7 bases and J by 1 base, leaving 11 bases between them. Germline assignment: CDR1 MDHEN and CDR2 SYDVKM. This CDR3 contains 14 residues. CDR3 DNA: TGTGCCAGCAACCAGGACCCGAGCAATCAGCCCCAGCATTTT. Translating it yields CASNQDPSNQPQHF.

This clone came up once. The V gene is TRBV28, the J gene TRBJ2-2, with D possibly TRBD1 on 5 matching bases. From germline, CDR1 is MDHEN and CDR2 SYDVKM. This CDR3 comprises 15 residues. V gave up 7 bases and J gave up 5 bases, with 17 bases separating them. For the CDR3, the DNA is TGTGCCAGCACCCTTTTAGCAGGGAAGACCGGGGAGCTGTTTTTT. Translating gives CASTLLAGKTGELFF.

V and J are TRBV9 and TRBJ2-7; D not certain. V lost 3 bases and J 7 bases, leaving 14 bases between the germline ends. The CDR3 sequence is 13 residues long. Germline CDR1 is SGDLS and CDR2 is YYNGEE. This CDR3 is CASSGPNKDEQYF. DNA for the CDR3: TGTGCCAGCAGCGGACCTAACAAGGATGAGCAGTACTTC.

The chain links TRBV24-1 to TRBJ2-2; 9 bases match TRBD2. V shed 0 bases, J shed 5 bases, and the junction held 15 bases outside the gene matches. CDR3 size: 20 residues. Germline loops: CDR1 KGHDR, CDR2 SFDVKD. The CDR3 loop reads CATSDLGDSGRKFGTGELFF. CDR3 coding DNA: TGTGCCACCAGTGATTTGGGGGATAGCGGGAGAAAGTTCGGGACCGGGGAGCTGTTTTTT.

The chain uses TRBV27 and TRBJ1-1; maybe TRBD1 (5 bases). Per germline, CDR1 MNHEY and CDR2 SMNVEV (reference sequence). V was shortened by 8 bases and J by 1 base, with 11 bases between the two germline ends. CDR3 length: 13 residues. CDR3 DNA sequence: TGTGCCAGCCGGGGGGGTGGGAACACTGAAGCTTTCTTT. Translating it yields CASRGGGNTEAFF.

The V call is TRBV7-9, the J call TRBJ2-3; TRBD2 agrees at 12 bases. The ends lost 3 bases at V and 3 bases at J; junction bases unmatched: 4. Germline CDR1 and CDR2: SEHNR and FQNEAQ (reference sequence). CDR3 length: 16 amino acids. In nucleotides, the CDR3 is TGTGCCAGCAGCTTCTGGACTAGCGGGAAGACAGATACGCAGTATTTT. It encodes CASSFWTSGKTDTQYF.

This chain connects TRBV6-7 to TRBJ1-2, with TRBD1 matching 7 bases. TRBV6-7 is annotated as an ORF whose role is uncertain. V lost 2 bases to trimming and J lost 6 bases; unmatched junction nucleotides: 15. This CDR3 has 17 amino acids. In DNA form, the CDR3 reads TGTGCCAGCAGTTACCCCAGGAGGAGGGGGCGCAAGAATGGCTACACCTTC. It yields the protein CASSYPRRRGRKNGYTF.